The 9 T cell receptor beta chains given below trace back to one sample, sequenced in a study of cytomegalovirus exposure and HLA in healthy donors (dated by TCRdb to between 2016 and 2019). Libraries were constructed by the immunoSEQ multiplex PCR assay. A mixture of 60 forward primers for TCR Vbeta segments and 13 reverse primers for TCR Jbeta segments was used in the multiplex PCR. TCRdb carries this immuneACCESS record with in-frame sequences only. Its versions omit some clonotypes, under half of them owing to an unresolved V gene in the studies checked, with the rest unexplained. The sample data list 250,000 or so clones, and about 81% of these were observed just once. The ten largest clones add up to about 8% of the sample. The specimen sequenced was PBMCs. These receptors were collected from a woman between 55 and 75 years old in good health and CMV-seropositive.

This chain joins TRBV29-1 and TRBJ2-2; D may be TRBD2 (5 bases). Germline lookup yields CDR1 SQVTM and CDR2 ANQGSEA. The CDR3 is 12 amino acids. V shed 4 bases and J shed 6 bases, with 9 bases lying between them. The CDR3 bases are TGCAGCGTTGGGCCACTAGCCGGGGAGCTGTTTTTT. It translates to CSVGPLAGELFF.

The CDR3 here is CASSYLTYNSPLHF. The DNA of the CDR3 is TGTGCCAGCAGTTACCTAACCTATAATTCACCCCTCCACTTT. This chain links TRBV6-5 with TRBJ1-6; D remains unclear. V lost 2 bases and J 2 bases, leaving 4 bases between the germline ends. This CDR3 has 14 amino acids. Germline V lookup: CDR1 MNHEY, CDR2 SVGAGI.

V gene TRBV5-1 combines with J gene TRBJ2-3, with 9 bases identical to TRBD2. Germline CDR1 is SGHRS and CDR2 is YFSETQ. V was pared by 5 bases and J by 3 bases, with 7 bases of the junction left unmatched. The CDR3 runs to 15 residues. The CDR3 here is CASSLSGSKTDTQYF. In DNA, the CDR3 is TGCGCCAGCAGTCTTAGCGGGAGTAAGACAGATACGCAGTATTTT.

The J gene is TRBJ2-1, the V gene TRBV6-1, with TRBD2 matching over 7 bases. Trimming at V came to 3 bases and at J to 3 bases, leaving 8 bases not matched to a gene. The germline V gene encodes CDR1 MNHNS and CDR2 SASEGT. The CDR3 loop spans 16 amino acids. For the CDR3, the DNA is TGTGCCAGCAGTGAGTGGGGGGGAGGGTACTACAATGAGCAGTTCTTC. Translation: CASSEWGGGYYNEQFF.

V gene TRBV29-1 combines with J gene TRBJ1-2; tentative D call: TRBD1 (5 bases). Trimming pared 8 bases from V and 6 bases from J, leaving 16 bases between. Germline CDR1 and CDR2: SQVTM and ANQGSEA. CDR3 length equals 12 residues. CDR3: CSPIRQINGYTF. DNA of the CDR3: TGCAGCCCCATTCGACAGATTAATGGCTACACCTTC.

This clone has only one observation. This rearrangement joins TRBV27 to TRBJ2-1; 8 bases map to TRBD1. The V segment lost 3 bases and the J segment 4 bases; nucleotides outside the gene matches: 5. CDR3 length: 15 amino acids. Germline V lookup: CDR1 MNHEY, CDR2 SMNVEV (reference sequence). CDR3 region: CASSFRQGRYNEQFF. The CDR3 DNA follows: TGTGCCAGCAGTTTTCGACAGGGGCGATACAATGAGCAGTTCTTC.

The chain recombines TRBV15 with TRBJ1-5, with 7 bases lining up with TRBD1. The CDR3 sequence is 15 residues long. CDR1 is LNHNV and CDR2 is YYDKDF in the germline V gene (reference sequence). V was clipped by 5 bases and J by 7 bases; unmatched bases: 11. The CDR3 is CATSLVKGAGQPQHF. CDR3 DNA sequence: TGTGCCACCAGCCTCGTGAAGGGGGCAGGGCAGCCCCAGCATTTT.

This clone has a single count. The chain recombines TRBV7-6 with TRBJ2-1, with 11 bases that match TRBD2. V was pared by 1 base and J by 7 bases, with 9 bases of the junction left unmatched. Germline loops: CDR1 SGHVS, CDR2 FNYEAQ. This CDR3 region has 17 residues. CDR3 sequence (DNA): TGTGCCAGCAGCTTAGACTTCCTAGCGGGAGGTCTGAATGAGCAGTTCTTC. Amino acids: CASSLDFLAGGLNEQFF.

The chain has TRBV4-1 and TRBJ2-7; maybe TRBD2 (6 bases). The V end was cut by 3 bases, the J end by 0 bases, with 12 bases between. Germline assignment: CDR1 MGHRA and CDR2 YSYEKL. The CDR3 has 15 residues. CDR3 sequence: CASSHGAGLSYEQYF. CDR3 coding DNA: TGCGCCAGCAGCCACGGTGCGGGACTCTCCTACGAGCAGTACTTC.